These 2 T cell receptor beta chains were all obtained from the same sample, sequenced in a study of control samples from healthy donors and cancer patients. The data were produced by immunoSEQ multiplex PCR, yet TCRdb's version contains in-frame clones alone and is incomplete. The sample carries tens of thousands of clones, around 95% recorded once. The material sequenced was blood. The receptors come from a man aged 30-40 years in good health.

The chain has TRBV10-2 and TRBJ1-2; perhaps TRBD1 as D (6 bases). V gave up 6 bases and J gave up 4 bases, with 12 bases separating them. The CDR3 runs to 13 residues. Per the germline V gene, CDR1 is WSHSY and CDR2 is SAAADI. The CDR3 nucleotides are TGCGCCAGCAGGGACAGAAGGCGCTATGGCTACACCTTC. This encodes CASRDRRRYGYTF.

The CDR3: CASSLGTVAVYEQYF. The DNA for the CDR3 is TGTGCCAGCAGCTTAGGGACAGTCGCCGTCTACGAGCAGTACTTC. The gene calls are TRBV11-2 and TRBJ2-7, with a possible D match to TRBD1 (6 bases). Between the trimmed V and J ends, which lost 1 base and 3 bases, there was a span of 13 bases. CDR3 length: 15 residues. Germline values: CDR1 SGHAT, CDR2 FQNNGV. The full variable domain, in which reference TRBV11-2 and TRBJ2-7 provide the parts outside the CDR3, is EAGVAQSPRYKIIEKRQSVAFWCNPISGHATLYWYQQILGQGPKLLIQFQNNGVVDDSQLPKDRFSAERLKGVDSTLKIQPAKLEDSAVYLCASSLGTVAVYEQYFGPGTRLTVT.